This is a list of T cell receptor beta chains from one sample in a study of blood T cell repertoires in COVID-19. Sequencing used immunoSEQ multiplex PCR; TCRdb keeps in-frame clones, though not all of them. The sample records about 300,000 clones, approximately 82% being singletons. The source material was peripheral blood. These receptors were taken from a woman in her forties or fifties with acute or convalescent COVID-19. Both conserved end residues are part of each CDR3. Fields, in order: D gene, J gene, V gene, clone size, CDR3 DNA, CDR3 protein. A D gene is named only where the DNA matches it firmly. Rows may omit the clone size; those that give it use once, few, many or a size class.

D: NA; J: TRBJ1-3; V: TRBV2; size: NA; DNA: TGTGCCAGCAGTGTAAGGACACCTGGAAACACCATATATTTT; CDR3: CASSVRTPGNTIYF
D: TRBD1; J: TRBJ1-4; V: TRBV11-2; size: NA; DNA: TGTGCCAGCAGCTCGGGACAGGGACATGAAAAACTGTTTTTT; CDR3: CASSSGQGHEKLFF
D: TRBD2; J: TRBJ2-1; V: TRBV18; size: NA; DNA: TGTGCCAGCTCACCAGTAACTAGCGTGTACAATGAGCAGTTCTTC; CDR3: CASSPVTSVYNEQFF
D: NA; J: TRBJ2-2; V: TRBV6-1; size: NA; DNA: TGTGCCAGCAGTGACGCCGGGACCGGGGAGCTGTTTTTT; CDR3: CASSDAGTGELFF
D: NA; J: TRBJ1-5; V: TRBV2; size: NA; DNA: TGTGCCAGCAGTGAAGCCGGGTACCAGCCCCAGCATTTT; CDR3: CASSEAGYQPQHF
D: TRBD1; J: TRBJ1-3; V: TRBV6-6; size: NA; DNA: TGTGCCAGCAGTGGGACAGGGTCTGGAAACACCATATATTTT; CDR3: CASSGTGSGNTIYF
D: NA; J: TRBJ1-4; V: TRBV9; size: NA; DNA: TGTGCCAGCAGCGTAGGCAGGGCCGATGAAAAACTGTTTTTT; CDR3: CASSVGRADEKLFF
D: TRBD1; J: TRBJ1-2; V: TRBV18; size: NA; DNA: TGTGCCAGCTCACCCACGAGGGACAGGATCTATGGCTACACCTTC; CDR3: CASSPTRDRIYGYTF
D: TRBD2; J: TRBJ2-5; V: TRBV7-8; size: NA; DNA: TGTGCCAGCAGCCCCTCTACGGGGGGGCCCGAGGAGACCCAGTACTTC; CDR3: CASSPSTGGPEETQYF
D: TRBD1; J: TRBJ2-1; V: TRBV9; size: NA; DNA: TGTGCCAGCAGCGGGACAGGGGGTCTGTTCTTC; CDR3: CASSGTGGLFF
D: NA; J: TRBJ1-5; V: TRBV6-5; size: once; DNA: TGTGCCAGCGCCACCTATGCGGGCCTCAATCAGCCCCAGCATTTT; CDR3: CASATYAGLNQPQHF
D: NA; J: TRBJ1-1; V: TRBV2; size: NA; DNA: TGTGCCAGCAGAGAACCCCCCTCGGAAGCTTTCTTT; CDR3: CASREPPSEAFF
D: TRBD1; J: TRBJ1-5; V: TRBV19; size: NA; DNA: TGTGCCAGTAGAATTGGACAGGGGATGAATCAGCCCCAGCATTTT; CDR3: CASRIGQGMNQPQHF
D: NA; J: TRBJ1-3; V: TRBV5-4; size: NA; DNA: TGTGCCAGCAGCTTGTCCCCCGAGCAGGGCGGAAACACCATATATTTT; CDR3: CASSLSPEQGGNTIYF
D: TRBD2; J: TRBJ2-1; V: TRBV19; size: NA; DNA: TGTGCCAGTAGTATAGATCGGGGCGGGAGGGATACATACAATGAGCAGTTCTTC; CDR3: CASSIDRGGRDTYNEQFF
D: TRBD2; J: TRBJ2-3; V: TRBV7-2; size: NA; DNA: TGTGCCAGCACCTCACTAGCGGGAGACCCAACGCAGTATTTT; CDR3: CASTSLAGDPTQYF
D: NA; J: TRBJ1-1; V: TRBV21-1; size: NA; DNA: TGTGCCAGCAGCAAAAGGGGGACGGGGCAGGCCGCATTTGGAGCTTTCTTT; CDR3: CASSKRGTGQAAFGAFF
D: TRBD1; J: TRBJ1-5; V: TRBV4-2; size: once; DNA: TGTGCCAGCAGCCAAGATAGGGACAGAATAAGCAATCAGCCCCAGCATTTT; CDR3: CASSQDRDRISNQPQHF
D: TRBD2; J: TRBJ2-4; V: TRBV4-3; size: once; DNA: TGCGCCAGCAGCCAAGGGACTAGCGGTGGGGGAGGAAACATTCAGTACTTC; CDR3: CASSQGTSGGGGNIQYF
D: TRBD1; J: TRBJ2-6; V: TRBV5-6; size: once; DNA: TGTGCCAGCAGCTTTGGCAGGGGGAGCCAAGGGGCCAACGTCCTGACTTTC; CDR3: CASSFGRGSQGANVLTF
D: NA; J: TRBJ2-3; V: TRBV29-1; size: NA; DNA: TGCAGCGTTGCGTCGGGGGTGGCAGATACGCAGTATTTT; CDR3: CSVASGVADTQYF
D: TRBD2; J: TRBJ2-5; V: TRBV24-1; size: NA; DNA: TGTGCCACCAGTGGATCTAGCGGGGGGCAGGAGACCCAGTACTTC; CDR3: CATSGSSGGQETQYF
D: NA; J: TRBJ2-3; V: TRBV9; size: NA; DNA: TGTGCCAGCAGTTCCTCCCCCAGAGATACGCAGTATTTT; CDR3: CASSSSPRDTQYF
D: NA; J: TRBJ2-2; V: TRBV10-3; size: NA; DNA: TGTGCCATCAGTGAGAGAGGGGGGGACACCGGGGAGCTGTTTTTT; CDR3: CAISERGGDTGELFF
D: NA; J: TRBJ1-1; V: TRBV5-8; size: NA; DNA: TGTGCCAGCAGCCGTTATGAAGCTTTCTTT; CDR3: CASSRYEAFF
D: TRBD1; J: TRBJ2-2; V: TRBV7-2; size: NA; DNA: TGTGCCAGCAGCCCCCGGTCAGGGGGAAGTGGGCTGTTTTTT; CDR3: CASSPRSGGSGLFF
D: TRBD1; J: TRBJ1-1; V: TRBV2; size: NA; DNA: TGTGCCAGCAGTGAGGTCAGGGGGACGAACACTGAAGCTTTCTTT; CDR3: CASSEVRGTNTEAFF
D: TRBD1; J: TRBJ2-1; V: TRBV5-8; size: NA; DNA: TGTGCCAGCAGCTTGAGACAGGGAACTTGGAATGAGCAGTTCTTC; CDR3: CASSLRQGTWNEQFF
D: TRBD1; J: TRBJ1-2; V: TRBV18; size: NA; DNA: TGTGCCAGCTCACCAGGGACAGCACGTACTAACTATGGCTACACCTTC; CDR3: CASSPGTARTNYGYTF
D: TRBD1; J: TRBJ2-1; V: TRBV25-1; size: many; DNA: TGTGCCAGCAGTGGGGGACAGGGGGCTAGGGATGAGCAGTTCTTC; CDR3: CASSGGQGARDEQFF
D: NA; J: TRBJ2-2; V: TRBV10-1; size: once; DNA: TGCGCCAGCAGTGTCCAGGCAAGCACCGGGGAGCTGTTTTTT; CDR3: CASSVQASTGELFF
D: NA; J: TRBJ1-2; V: TRBV11-2; size: NA; DNA: TGTGCCAGCAGCGAAAACGCAGGGTACTATGGCTACACCTTC; CDR3: CASSENAGYYGYTF
D: NA; J: TRBJ1-1; V: TRBV28; size: NA; DNA: TGTGCCAGCAGTTTATACCAGGCGTCCGCTTTCTTT; CDR3: CASSLYQASAFF
D: TRBD2; J: TRBJ2-2; V: TRBV7-3; size: NA; DNA: TGTGCCAGCAGACGCGGGAGATCGGACGGGGAGCTGTTTTTT; CDR3: CASRRGRSDGELFF
D: NA; J: TRBJ1-2; V: TRBV11-2; size: few; DNA: TGTGCCAGCAGCCCCTCGTCGAACTTTTTTGGCTACACCTTC; CDR3: CASSPSSNFFGYTF
D: NA; J: TRBJ2-2; V: TRBV5-1; size: few; DNA: TGCGCCAGCAGCCCCCGAGCGGTCCCGAACACCGGGGAGCTGTTTTTT; CDR3: CASSPRAVPNTGELFF
D: TRBD2; J: TRBJ2-1; V: TRBV7-3; size: NA; DNA: TGTGCCAGCAGCCGACACGGGACTAGCATTACATTGGATGAGCAGTTCTTC; CDR3: CASSRHGTSITLDEQFF
D: TRBD2; J: TRBJ2-1; V: TRBV10-1; size: NA; DNA: TGCGCCAGCACTAGCGGGGGCCTGAACAATGAGCAGTTCTTC; CDR3: CASTSGGLNNEQFF
D: TRBD2; J: TRBJ2-7; V: TRBV30; size: NA; DNA: TGTGCCTGGAGTGTGACGGGAGGGCCTTTAAAGCAGTACTTC; CDR3: CAWSVTGGPLKQYF
D: TRBD1; J: TRBJ1-1; V: TRBV7-8; size: NA; DNA: TGTGCCAGCAGCCCTTGGACAGGGAAGGCTTCAGAAGCTTTCTTT; CDR3: CASSPWTGKASEAFF
D: TRBD2; J: TRBJ2-5; V: TRBV24-1; size: NA; DNA: TGTGCCACCAGTGACACTAGCGGGTCGGAGACCCAGTACTTC; CDR3: CATSDTSGSETQYF
D: NA; J: TRBJ1-2; V: TRBV3-1/TRBV3-2; size: NA; DNA: TGTGCCAGCAGCCAAGCGGGAAGAGGTGGCTACACCTTC; CDR3: CASSQAGRGGYTF
D: NA; J: TRBJ2-1; V: TRBV19; size: NA; DNA: TGTGCCAGTAGGCCGGGACTGGCCTACAATGAGCAGTTCTTC; CDR3: CASRPGLAYNEQFF
D: NA; J: TRBJ1-2; V: TRBV6-5; size: few; DNA: TGTGCCAGCAGGGCTCAGGGGAAGGGTGGTGGCTACACCTTC; CDR3: CASRAQGKGGGYTF
D: NA; J: TRBJ2-5; V: TRBV24-1; size: NA; DNA: TGTGCCACCAGTGAAGTCGGAGGGGGCAAAGAGACCCAGTACTTC; CDR3: CATSEVGGGKETQYF
D: NA; J: TRBJ2-3; V: TRBV10-3; size: NA; DNA: TGTGCCATCAGTGAGTCGACTACTACAGATACGCAGTATTTT; CDR3: CAISESTTTDTQYF
D: TRBD1; J: TRBJ1-2; V: TRBV27; size: few; DNA: TGTGCCACCTCGGACAGGGATAACTATGGCTACACCTTC; CDR3: CATSDRDNYGYTF
D: TRBD2; J: TRBJ2-2; V: TRBV27; size: NA; DNA: TGTGCCAGCAGTTTATCGATACCGGGAGGGCCTGTCGGGGAGCTGTTTTTT; CDR3: CASSLSIPGGPVGELFF
D: NA; J: TRBJ1-2; V: TRBV11-2; size: once; DNA: TGTGCCAGCAGCTCTTCAGGGGCTGGCTACACCTTC; CDR3: CASSSSGAGYTF
D: TRBD1; J: TRBJ1-1; V: TRBV7-9; size: once; DNA: TGTGCCAGCATTTCGTTGCGGACAGGGGCTGCAGGGGACACTGAAGCTTTCTTT; CDR3: CASISLRTGAAGDTEAFF
D: NA; J: TRBJ1-5; V: TRBV29-1; size: NA; DNA: TGCAGCGTTACGCAGGGTAGCAATCAGCCCCAGCATTTT; CDR3: CSVTQGSNQPQHF
D: TRBD2; J: TRBJ2-1; V: TRBV7-2; size: NA; DNA: TGTGCCAGCAGCCGCAGGACGACTAGCGGGAGGGCCTATGAGCAGTTCTTC; CDR3: CASSRRTTSGRAYEQFF
D: TRBD2; J: TRBJ2-3; V: TRBV12-5; size: NA; DNA: TGTGCTAGTGTTACGACTAGCGGCTTCACAGATACGCAGTATTTT; CDR3: CASVTTSGFTDTQYF